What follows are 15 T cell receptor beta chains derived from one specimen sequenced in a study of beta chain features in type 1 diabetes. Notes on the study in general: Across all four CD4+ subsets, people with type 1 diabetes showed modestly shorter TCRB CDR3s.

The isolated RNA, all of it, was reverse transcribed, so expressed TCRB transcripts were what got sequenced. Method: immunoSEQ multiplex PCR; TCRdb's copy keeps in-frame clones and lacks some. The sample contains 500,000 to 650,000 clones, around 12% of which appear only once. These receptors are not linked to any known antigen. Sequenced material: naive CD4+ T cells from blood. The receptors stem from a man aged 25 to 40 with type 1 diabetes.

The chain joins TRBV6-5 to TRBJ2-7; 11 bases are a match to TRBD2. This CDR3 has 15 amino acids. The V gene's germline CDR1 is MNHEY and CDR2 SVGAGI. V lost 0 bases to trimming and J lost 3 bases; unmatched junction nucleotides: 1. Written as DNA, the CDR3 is TGTGCCAGCAGTTACTCACTAGCGGGGGACTACGAGCAGTACTTC. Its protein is CASSYSLAGDYEQYF.

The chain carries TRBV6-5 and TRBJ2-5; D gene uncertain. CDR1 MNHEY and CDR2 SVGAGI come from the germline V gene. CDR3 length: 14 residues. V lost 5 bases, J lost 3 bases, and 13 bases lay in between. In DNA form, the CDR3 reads TGTGCCAGCAGTATTCGGCCCTCCAAAGAGACCCAGTACTTC. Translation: CASSIRPSKETQYF.

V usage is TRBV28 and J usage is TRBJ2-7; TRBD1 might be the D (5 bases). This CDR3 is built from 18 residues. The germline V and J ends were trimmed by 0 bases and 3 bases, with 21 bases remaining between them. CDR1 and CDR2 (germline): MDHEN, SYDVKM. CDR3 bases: TGTGCCAGCAGTTTATGGTCTCACCGGCCACAAGGGGACTACGAGCAGTACTTC. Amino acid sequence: CASSLWSHRPQGDYEQYF. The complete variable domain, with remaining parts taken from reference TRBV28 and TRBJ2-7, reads DVKVTQSSRYLVKRTGEKVFLECVQDMDHENMFWYRQDPGLGLRLIYFSYDVKMKEKGDIPEGYSVSREKKERFSLILESASTNQTSMYLCASSLWSHRPQGDYEQYFGPGTRLTVT.

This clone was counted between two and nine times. CDR3 amino acids: CASSFFPGNSPLHF. CDR3 DNA sequence: TGTGCCAGCAGCTTTTTCCCGGGGAATTCACCCCTCCACTTT. The chain combines TRBV7-9 with TRBJ1-6, with no clear D. Germline V CDR1 and CDR2: SEHNR, FQNEAQ (reference sequence). The CDR3 extends over 14 amino acids. Between the trimmed V and J ends, which lost 3 bases and 7 bases, there was a span of 10 bases.

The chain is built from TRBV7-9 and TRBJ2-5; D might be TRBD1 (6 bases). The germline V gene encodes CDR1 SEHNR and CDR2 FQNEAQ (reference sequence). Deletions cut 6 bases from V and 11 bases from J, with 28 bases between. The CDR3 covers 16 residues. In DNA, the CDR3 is TGTGCCAGCAGTACTCAGGGGACGGAGCCCCTCCTCCCTCAGTACTTC. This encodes CASSTQGTEPLLPQYF.

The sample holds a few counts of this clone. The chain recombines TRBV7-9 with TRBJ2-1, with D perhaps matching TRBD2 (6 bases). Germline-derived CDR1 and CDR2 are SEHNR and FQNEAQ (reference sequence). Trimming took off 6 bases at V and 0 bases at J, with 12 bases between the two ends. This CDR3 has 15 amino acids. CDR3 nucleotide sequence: TGTGCCAGCAGACCACGGGGGAGCTCCTACAATGAGCAGTTCTTC. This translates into CASRPRGSSYNEQFF. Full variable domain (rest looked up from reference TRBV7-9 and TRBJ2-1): DTGVSQNPRHKITKRGQNVTFRCDPISEHNRLYWYRQTLGQGPEFLTYFQNEAQLEKSRLLSDRFSAERPKGSFSTLEIQRTEQGDSAMYLCASRPRGSSYNEQFFGPGTRLTVL.

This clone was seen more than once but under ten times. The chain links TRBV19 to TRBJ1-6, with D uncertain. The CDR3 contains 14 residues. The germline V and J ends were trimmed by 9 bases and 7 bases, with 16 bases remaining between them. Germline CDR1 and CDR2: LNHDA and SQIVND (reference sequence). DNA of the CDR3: TGTGCCAGCAGTCGGACGACGGGGAATTCACCCCTCCACTTT. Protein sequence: CASSRTTGNSPLHF.

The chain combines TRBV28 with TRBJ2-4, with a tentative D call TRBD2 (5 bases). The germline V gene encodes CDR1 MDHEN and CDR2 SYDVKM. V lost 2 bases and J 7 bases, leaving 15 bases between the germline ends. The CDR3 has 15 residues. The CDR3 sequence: CASSLDSRRWNIQYF. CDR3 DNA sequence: TGTGCCAGCAGTTTAGATAGCCGGAGGTGGAACATTCAGTACTTC. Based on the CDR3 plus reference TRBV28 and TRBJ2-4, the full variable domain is DVKVTQSSRYLVKRTGEKVFLECVQDMDHENMFWYRQDPGLGLRLIYFSYDVKMKEKGDIPEGYSVSREKKERFSLILESASTNQTSMYLCASSLDSRRWNIQYFGAGTRLSVL.

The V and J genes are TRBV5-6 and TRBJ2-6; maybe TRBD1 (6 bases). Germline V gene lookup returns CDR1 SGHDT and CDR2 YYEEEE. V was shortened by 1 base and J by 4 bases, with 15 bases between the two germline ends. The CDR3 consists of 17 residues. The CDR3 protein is CASSLLVGAAGANVLTF. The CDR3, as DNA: TGTGCCAGCAGCTTGTTGGTGGGGGCGGCAGGGGCCAACGTCCTGACTTTC.

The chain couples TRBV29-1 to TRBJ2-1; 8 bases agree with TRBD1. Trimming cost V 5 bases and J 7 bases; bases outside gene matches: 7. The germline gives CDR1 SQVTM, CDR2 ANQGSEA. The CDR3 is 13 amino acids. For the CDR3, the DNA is TGCAGCGTTAGAGGACAGGGCCAAAATGAGCAGTTCTTC. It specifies CSVRGQGQNEQFF.

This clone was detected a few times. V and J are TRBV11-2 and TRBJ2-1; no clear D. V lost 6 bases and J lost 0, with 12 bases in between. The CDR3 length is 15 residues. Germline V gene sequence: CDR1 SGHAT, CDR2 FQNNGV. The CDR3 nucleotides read TGTGCCAGCAGTTTACAGACGTTCTCCTACAATGAGCAGTTCTTC. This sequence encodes CASSLQTFSYNEQFF.

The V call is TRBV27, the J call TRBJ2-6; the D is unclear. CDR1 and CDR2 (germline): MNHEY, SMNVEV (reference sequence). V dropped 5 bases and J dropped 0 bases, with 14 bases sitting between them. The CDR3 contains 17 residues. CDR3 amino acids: CASSLGSRVSGANVLTF. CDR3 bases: TGTGCCAGCAGTCTCGGCAGCCGAGTCTCTGGGGCCAACGTCCTGACTTTC.

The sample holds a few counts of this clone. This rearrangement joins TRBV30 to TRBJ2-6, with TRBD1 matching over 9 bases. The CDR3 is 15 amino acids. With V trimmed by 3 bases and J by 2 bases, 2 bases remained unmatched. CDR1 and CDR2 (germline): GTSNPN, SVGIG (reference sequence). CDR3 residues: CAWSWTGAGANVLTF. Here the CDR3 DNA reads TGTGCCTGGAGCTGGACAGGGGCTGGGGCCAACGTCCTGACTTTC.

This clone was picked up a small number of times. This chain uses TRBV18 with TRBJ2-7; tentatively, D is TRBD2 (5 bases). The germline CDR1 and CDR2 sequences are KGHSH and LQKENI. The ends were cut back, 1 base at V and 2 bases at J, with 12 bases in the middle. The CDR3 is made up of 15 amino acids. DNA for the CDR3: TGTGCCAGCTCACCACAGGGAGTCAACCCCTACGAGCAGTACTTC. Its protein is CASSPQGVNPYEQYF.

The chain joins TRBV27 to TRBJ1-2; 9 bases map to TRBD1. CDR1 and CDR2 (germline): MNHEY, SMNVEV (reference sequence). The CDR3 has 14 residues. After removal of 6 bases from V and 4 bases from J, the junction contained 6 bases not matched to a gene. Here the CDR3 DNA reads TGTGCCAGCAGCCGGACAGGGGCGGGCTATGGCTACACCTTC. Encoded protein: CASSRTGAGYGYTF.